This T cell receptor beta chain comes out of a study of CD8 T cells in acute hepatitis C reinfection (dated by TCRdb to the early 2020s). A note on the overall study: The TCRbeta repertoire of CD8+ T cells specific for the HCV NS3-1073 epitope was profiled during acute infection and after viral clearance. Follow-up samples were obtained from several spontaneous resolvers who had cleared HCV, at least 347 days after estimated infection. A few spontaneous resolvers provided paired acute and follow-up samples.

V loses 0 bases, J loses 6 bases, and the germline ends lie 16 bases apart. The CDR3 goes from the cysteine to the phenylalanine over 15 residues. The only DNA kept is the CDR3, 45 bases in frame from the first base. The germline V gene (reference sequence) sets CDR1 to SGHNT and CDR2 to YYREEE. Broader findings and caveats from the paper: High diversity was observed in NS3-1073 specific repertoires, and no significant differences in diversity were found between acute resolver, follow-up resolver and acute chronic samples. NS3-1073 specific cells were too rare to sort in chronically infected subjects, so no follow-up repertoires exist for those subjects. About 13 public clonotypes were found regardless of outcome; one public clonotype used V04-02/J02-02. Preferential use of the TRBV04 and TRBV06 gene families was observed in all groups, and this preferential usage was not explained by overrepresentation in the naive pool. Because bulk sequencing was performed on the TCRbeta chain only, alphabeta pairing of public clonotypes could not be determined. CDR3 sequences shared with other epitopes were rare, and differing sequencing approaches may have limited exact matching.

Details on this clone: Nothing much larger sits one base from this clone, and base qualities are not available.

Taken with the paper, the label for time point translates to: at least 347 days after estimated infection, following spontaneous clearance. HCV-specific TCR repertoires were characterized directly ex vivo, and the sequenced cells were not expanded in vitro beforehand. Enrolled in the Montreal Hepatitis C Cohort (HEPCO) in Canada, the donors were people who inject drugs, and these donors were followed every 3 months. Acute primary HCV infection was defined as a positive HCV RNA or antibody test after a negative test within the previous 24 weeks. A PE-labeled tetramer loaded with the NS3 peptide spanning residues 1073-1081 was used to stain HCV-specific cells. Antibodies against CD3, CD8 and CD45RO were used for surface staining, and dead cells were excluded with an aqua fixable dye. The cohort comprised 8 or 9 spontaneous resolvers, defined by HCV RNA clearance within 24 weeks. Frozen stocks of peripheral blood mononuclear cells were first thawed, after which negative isolation of CD8+ T cells was carried out using the MACS CD8+ T cell Isolation Kit. A BD FACSAria II cell sorter was used for cell sorting.

Genomic DNA was extracted from the FACS-sorted cells, and the TCRbeta chains were sequenced by the commercial immunoSEQ service. In the authors' own workflow: Repertoire data were analyzed with ImmunoSEQ Analyzer software v3.0 and R v3.5.1. Only productive rearrangements were analyzed, as sequences containing stop codons or out-of-frame rearrangements were removed. The sequencing provider supplied the Simpson diversity, Shannon entropy, CDR3 length and nucleotide addition metrics. Clonotypes were categorized by frequency as dominant, sub-dominant, low or lowest abundance, and clonotypes below 0.1% were excluded from most analyses. A CDR3 amino acid clonotype was called public if the clonotype appeared in at least two subjects at a cumulative frequency of at least 0.5%. TCRdb's version of the immuneACCESS table is confined to in-frame rearrangements and falls short of the full clone set. An unresolved V gene accounts for under half of the shortfall where checked; the remainder is of unknown origin. That table is the source of V, J and clone size, and D and trimming were worked out from the DNA. Present in this sample are around 2,700 clones, 60% to 70% of which were seen just once. 10% to 13% of the sample comes from the top ten.

This receptor was obtained from a man in his forties who spontaneously cleared hepatitis C infection. The rearranged segments are TRBV5-4 and TRBJ2-7, with an unclear D gene assignment. The input for sequencing was HCV NS3-1073 tetramer-sorted CD8+ T cells from PBMCs, taken at follow-up. In light of the paper, this sample's cell subset or site label describes: FACS-sorted NS3-1073 tetramer+ CD8+ T cells. The sequenced DNA: TGTGCCAGCAGCTTGGAGCCTGAGCTGGGGTCCGAGCAGTACTTC. Its coded protein is CASSLEPELGSEQYF. Joined to the reference TRBV5-4 and TRBJ2-7 proteins, this CDR3 gives the full variable domain: ETGVTQSPTHLIKTRGQQVTLRCSSQSGHNTVSWYQQALGQGPQFIFQYYREEENGRGNFPPRFSGLQFPNYSSELNVNALELDDSALYLCASSLEPELGSEQYFGPGTRLTVT.